This T cell receptor beta chain derives from a study of cytomegalovirus exposure and HLA in healthy donors. Whole-study context: Around 190 million T cells yielded more than 95 million unique TCR beta sequences, as an earlier analysis found. Study-wide findings and caveats: In a later analysis, V- and J-gene trimming of beta chains associated with a DCLRE1C missense variant, replicated independently.

Remarks on this clone: Its antigen remains unknown.

CDR1 and CDR2 (germline): MNHEY, SVGAGI. The CDR3 spans 12 residues. Donors had nominal health at sampling but likely had unrecorded immune exposures. 13 Jbeta primers and 60 Vbeta primers were used for the PCR. Original handling: The authors later counted roughly 79 million unique TCR beta chains, 9.5 million to 11 million of them shared. Data came from immunoSEQ multiplex PCR; TCRdb stores just in-frame clones and leaves some out. The V and J calls and clone size come from that table; D and trimming were worked out from the DNA. The listing records tens of thousands of clones. Material for sequencing was PBMCs. This receptor was identified in a woman in her late teens or twenties in good health and CMV-seronegative. This chain uses TRBV6-5 with TRBJ2-5, with D tentatively TRBD2 (5 bases). The last part of the DNA fits TRBJ2-7 better; the J call may be wrong. The CDR3 here is CASSRGSYEQYF. Here the CDR3 DNA reads TGTGCCAGCAGTCGCGGGTCGTACGAGCAGTACTTC.